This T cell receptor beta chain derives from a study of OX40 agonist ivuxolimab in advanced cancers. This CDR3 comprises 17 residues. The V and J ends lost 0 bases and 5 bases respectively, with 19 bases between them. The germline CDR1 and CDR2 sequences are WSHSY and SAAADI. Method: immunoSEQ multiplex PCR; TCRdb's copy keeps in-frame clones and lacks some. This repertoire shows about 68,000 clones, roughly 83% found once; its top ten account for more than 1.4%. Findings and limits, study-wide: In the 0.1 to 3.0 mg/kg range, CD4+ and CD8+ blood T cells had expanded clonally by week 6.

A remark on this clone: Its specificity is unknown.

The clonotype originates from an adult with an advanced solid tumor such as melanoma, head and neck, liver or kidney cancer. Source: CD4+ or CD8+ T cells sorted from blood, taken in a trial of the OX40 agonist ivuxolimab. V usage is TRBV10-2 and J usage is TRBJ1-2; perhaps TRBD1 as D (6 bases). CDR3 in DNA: TGCGCCAGCAGTGAGTCGAGAGACAGGTATCCGACGTATGGCTACACCTTC. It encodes CASSESRDRYPTYGYTF.